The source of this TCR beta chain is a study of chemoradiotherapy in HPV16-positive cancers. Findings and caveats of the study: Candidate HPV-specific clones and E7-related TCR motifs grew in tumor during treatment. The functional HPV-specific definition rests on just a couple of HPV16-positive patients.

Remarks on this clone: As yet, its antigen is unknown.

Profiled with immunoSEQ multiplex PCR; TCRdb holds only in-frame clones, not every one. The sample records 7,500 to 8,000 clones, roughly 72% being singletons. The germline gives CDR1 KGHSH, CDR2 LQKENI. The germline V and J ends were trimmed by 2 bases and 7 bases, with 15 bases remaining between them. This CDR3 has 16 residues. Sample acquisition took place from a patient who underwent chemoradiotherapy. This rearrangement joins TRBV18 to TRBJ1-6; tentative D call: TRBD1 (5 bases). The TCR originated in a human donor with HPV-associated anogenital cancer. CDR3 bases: TGTGCCAGCTCACCAGACCCCGGGGCAGGGAATTCACCCCTCCACTTT. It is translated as CASSPDPGAGNSPLHF.